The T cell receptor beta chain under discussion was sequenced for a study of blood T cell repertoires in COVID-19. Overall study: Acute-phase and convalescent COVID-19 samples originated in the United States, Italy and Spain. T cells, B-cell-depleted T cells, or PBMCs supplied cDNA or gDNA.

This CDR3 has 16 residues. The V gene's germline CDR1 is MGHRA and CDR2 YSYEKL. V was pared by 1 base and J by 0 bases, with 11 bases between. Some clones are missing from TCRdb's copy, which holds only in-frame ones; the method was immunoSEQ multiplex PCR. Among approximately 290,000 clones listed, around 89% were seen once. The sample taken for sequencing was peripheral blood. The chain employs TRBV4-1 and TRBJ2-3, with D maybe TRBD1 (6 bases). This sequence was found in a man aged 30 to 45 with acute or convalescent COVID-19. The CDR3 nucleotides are TGCGCCAGCAGCCAAGTTAGGGGGTTGAGCACAGATACGCAGTATTTT. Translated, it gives CASSQVRGLSTDTQYF.